A selection of T cell receptor beta chains follows, all from one sample in a study of glioma-infiltrating T cells. TCRdb re-called the multiplex PCR reads with MiXCR, one entry per CDR3 protein. The sample shows 160,000 or so distinct CDR3 sequences, roughly two fifths of them seen only once. Material for sequencing was glioma tissue, nonneoplastic brain tissue, or PBMCs (not recorded which). The receptors originated from a human donor with low-grade glioma or glioblastoma, undergoing nonglioma brain surgery, or in good health (not recorded which). Each CDR3 is given with its conserved first and last residue. Fields, in order: D gene, J gene, clone size, V gene, CDR3 protein, CDR3 DNA. A D gene is named only where the DNA matches it firmly. Expanded clones are given a class, and other clones once, few, many or no size at all.

-	TRBJ2-7	many	TRBV20-1	CSAISPGAHEQYF	TGCAGTGCTATTTCTCCGGGGGCCCACGAGCAGTACTTC
-	TRBJ2-1	-	TRBV14	CASSSYRWGDNEQFF	TGTGCCAGCAGCTCCTACCGTTGGGGAGACAATGAGCAGTTCTTC
-	TRBJ1-4	few	TRBV7-8	CASSLVGRGRNEKLFF	TGTGCCAGCAGCTTAGTGGGGCGGGGACGAAATGAAAAACTGTTTTTT
-	TRBJ2-3	-	TRBV5-1	CARSLVVSRFTDTQYF	TGCGCCAGGAGCTTGGTGGTTAGCAGATTCACAGATACGCAGTATTTT
-	TRBJ2-7	-	TRBV12-3/TRBV12-4	CASSAHRVPYEQYF	TGTGCCAGCAGTGCGCACCGGGTGCCCTACGAGCAGTACTTC
TRBD2	TRBJ2-1	many	TRBV4-1	CASSQGSSERGYEQFF	TGCGCCAGCAGCCAAGGATCCTCCGAGCGGGGTTATGAGCAGTTCTTC
-	TRBJ2-1	many	TRBV28	CASGPAYWGSYNEQFF	TGTGCCAGCGGCCCCGCCTACTGGGGATCCTACAATGAGCAGTTCTTC
-	TRBJ2-7	-	TRBV5-4	CASSLGATSPDYEQYF	TGTGCCAGCAGCTTGGGGGCCACTAGCCCCGACTACGAGCAGTACTTC
-	TRBJ2-1	many	TRBV7-9	CASSLSNEQFF	TGTGCCAGCAGCTTAAGCAATGAGCAGTTCTTC
TRBD2	TRBJ2-5	many	TRBV7-2	CASSFVSGSQSETQYF	TGTGCCAGCAGCTTTGTTAGCGGGAGTCAATCGGAGACCCAGTACTTC
-	TRBJ1-2	many	TRBV20-1	CSAEIRPYGYTF	TGCAGTGCTGAAATACGACCCTATGGCTACACCTTC
-	TRBJ1-5	-	TRBV5-1	CASSLRRSTDTQHF	TGCGCCAGCAGCTTGCGACGGAGCACAGATACGCAGCATTTT
-	TRBJ2-5	-	TRBV19	CASSIGPLAETQYF	TGTGCCAGTAGTATAGGCCCCTTAGCAGAGACCCAGTACTTC
-	TRBJ2-1	many	TRBV7-8	CASSPRLGSYNEQFF	TGTGCCAGCAGCCCCAGACTGGGATCCTACAATGAGCAGTTCTTC
-	TRBJ1-5	many	TRBV19	CASSMGPGDTVPPQHF	TGTGCCAGTAGTATGGGGCCGGGGGATACGGTTCCGCCCCAGCATTTT
-	TRBJ1-1	many	TRBV15	CATSRDRLLNTEAFF	TGTGCCACCAGCAGGGACAGACTCCTGAACACTGAAGCTTTCTTT
TRBD2	TRBJ2-1	few	TRBV7-9	CASSLRGTSGSFEQFF	TGTGCCAGCAGCTTAAGAGGGACTAGCGGGAGTTTTGAGCAGTTCTTC
TRBD2	TRBJ2-7	few	TRBV11-2	CASSVGLAGREQYF	TGTGCCAGCAGCGTGGGACTAGCGGGAAGAGAGCAGTACTTC
-	TRBJ2-3	few	TRBV9	CASSVAGSGDTQYF	TGTGCCAGCAGCGTAGCGGGATCGGGAGATACGCAGTATTTT
-	TRBJ1-5	-	TRBV20-1	CIARYLSGNQPQHF	TGCATTGCTAGATATCTGTCTGGCAATCAGCCCCAGCATTTT
-	TRBJ1-6	-	TRBV13	CASSQQRTNPPLHF	TGTGCCAGCAGTCAACAGCGTACTAATCCACCCCTCCACTTT
-	TRBJ2-7	many	TRBV2	CASSGPPRPYEQYF	TGTGCCAGCAGTGGCCCCCCGAGGCCCTACGAGCAGTACTTC
TRBD1	TRBJ2-7	many	TRBV20-1	CSARPQSGTGAGEQYF	TGCAGTGCTAGACCCCAGTCCGGGACAGGGGCCGGCGAGCAGTACTTC
TRBD1	TRBJ2-7	many	TRBV4-1	CASSQVTGQGEDEQYF	TGCGCCAGCAGCCAAGTTACGGGACAGGGGGAAGACGAGCAGTACTTC
-	TRBJ2-3	many	TRBV15	CATSRDFLDTQYF	TGTGCCACCAGCAGAGATTTTTTAGATACGCAGTATTTT
-	TRBJ1-2	-	TRBV9	CASSVHDTEGSGYTF	TGTGCCAGCAGCGTACACGACACGGAGGGGAGTGGCTACACCTTC
-	TRBJ1-4	many	TRBV6-1	CASSEPKGVINEKLFF	TGTGCCAGCAGTGAACCGAAGGGGGTGATTAATGAAAAACTGTTTTTT
TRBD2	TRBJ2-1	many	TRBV6-2/TRBV6-3	CASSYSSSGLDNEQFF	TGTGCCAGCAGTTACTCCTCTAGCGGGCTCGACAATGAGCAGTTCTTC
-	TRBJ2-1	many	TRBV7-2	CASSLARGNEQFF	TGTGCCAGCAGCTTAGCGCGCGGGAATGAGCAGTTCTTC
-	TRBJ2-1	-	TRBV14	CASSQRPASVPYNEQFF	TGTGCCAGCAGCCAGCGACCCGCTAGCGTCCCCTACAATGAGCAGTTCTTC
-	TRBJ1-1	many	TRBV5-4	CASSLAVANTEAFF	TGTGCCAGCAGCTTGGCCGTGGCGAACACTGAAGCTTTCTTT
-	TRBJ1-5	many	TRBV2	CASSINQPQHF	TGTGCCAGCAGCATAAATCAGCCCCAGCATTTT
TRBD1	TRBJ2-1	-	TRBV29-1	CSVELDPGGSYNEQFF	TGCAGCGTTGAATTGGATCCAGGGGGCTCCTACAATGAGCAGTTCTTC
-	TRBJ1-4	many	TRBV28	CASSSNLFEKLFF	TGTGCCAGCAGTTCAAACCTCTTTGAAAAACTGTTTTTT
-	TRBJ1-1	-	TRBV18	CASSPQPSGNTEAFF	TGTGCCAGCTCACCACAACCGTCAGGGAACACTGAAGCTTTCTTT
TRBD2	TRBJ2-1	many	TRBV28	CAKYTAGGGAMRQFF	TGTGCCAAATACACAGCGGGAGGGGGTGCAATGAGGCAGTTCTTC
TRBD2	TRBJ2-1	many	TRBV18	CASSQGLADYNEQFF	TGTGCCAGCTCCCAGGGACTAGCGGACTACAATGAGCAGTTCTTC